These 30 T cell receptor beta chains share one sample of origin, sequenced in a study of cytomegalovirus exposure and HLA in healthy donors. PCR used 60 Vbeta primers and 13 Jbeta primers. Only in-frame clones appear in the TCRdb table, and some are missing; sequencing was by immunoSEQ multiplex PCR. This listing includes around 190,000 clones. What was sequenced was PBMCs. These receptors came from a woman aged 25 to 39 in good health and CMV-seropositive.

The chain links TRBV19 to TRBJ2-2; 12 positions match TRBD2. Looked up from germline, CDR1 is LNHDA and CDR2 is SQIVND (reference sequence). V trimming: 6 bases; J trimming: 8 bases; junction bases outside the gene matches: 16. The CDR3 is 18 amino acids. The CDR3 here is CASRTSRLAGESGGELFF. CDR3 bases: TGTGCCAGTAGGACATCTAGACTAGCGGGAGAATCAGGGGGGGAGCTGTTTTTT.

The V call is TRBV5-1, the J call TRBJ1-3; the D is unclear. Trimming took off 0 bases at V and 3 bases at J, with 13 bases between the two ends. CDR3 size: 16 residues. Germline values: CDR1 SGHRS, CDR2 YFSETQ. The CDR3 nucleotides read TGCGCCAGCAGCTTGGCCGGGTCACGCTTTGGAAACACCATATATTTT. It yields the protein CASSLAGSRFGNTIYF.

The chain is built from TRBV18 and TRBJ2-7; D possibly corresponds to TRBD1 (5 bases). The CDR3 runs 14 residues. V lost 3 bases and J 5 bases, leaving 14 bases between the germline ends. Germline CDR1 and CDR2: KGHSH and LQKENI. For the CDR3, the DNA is TGTGCCAGCTCACCCCAGGGTTTTCCCCACGAGCAGTACTTC. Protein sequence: CASSPQGFPHEQYF.

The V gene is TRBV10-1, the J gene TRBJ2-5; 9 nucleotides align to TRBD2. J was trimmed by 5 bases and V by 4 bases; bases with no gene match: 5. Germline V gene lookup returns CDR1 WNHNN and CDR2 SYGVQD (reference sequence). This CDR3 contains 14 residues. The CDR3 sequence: CASSAGTSMETQYF. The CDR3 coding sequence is TGCGCCAGCAGTGCCGGGACTAGCATGGAGACCCAGTACTTC.

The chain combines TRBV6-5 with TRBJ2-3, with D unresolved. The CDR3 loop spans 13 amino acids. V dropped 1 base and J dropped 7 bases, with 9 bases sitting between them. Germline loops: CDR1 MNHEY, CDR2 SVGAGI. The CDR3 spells CASSYLLSNTQYF. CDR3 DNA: TGTGCCAGCAGTTACTTGTTAAGCAATACGCAGTATTTT.

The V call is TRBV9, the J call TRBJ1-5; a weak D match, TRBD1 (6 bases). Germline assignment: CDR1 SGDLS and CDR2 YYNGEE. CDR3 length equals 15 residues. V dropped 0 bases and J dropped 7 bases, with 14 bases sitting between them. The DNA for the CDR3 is TGTGCCAGCAGCGTAGGCACAGGGCTAGGGCAGCCCCAGCATTTT. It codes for CASSVGTGLGQPQHF.

CDR3 coding DNA: TGTGCCTGGAGCGGGGGGACAGGGGATAGGAGCAATCAGCCCCAGCATTTT. It translates to CAWSGGTGDRSNQPQHF. This chain links TRBV30 with TRBJ1-5; 10 bases are shared with TRBD1. Germline V lookup: CDR1 GTSNPN, CDR2 SVGIG (reference sequence). J was trimmed by 1 base and V by 3 bases; bases with no gene match: 9. This CDR3 has 17 residues.

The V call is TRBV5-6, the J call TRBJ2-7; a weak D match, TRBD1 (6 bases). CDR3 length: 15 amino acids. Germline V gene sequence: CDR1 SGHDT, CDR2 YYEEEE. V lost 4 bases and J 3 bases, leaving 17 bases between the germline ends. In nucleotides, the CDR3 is TGTGCCAGCAGCCTGTGGGGGCTGGGGAACTACGAGCAGTACTTC. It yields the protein CASSLWGLGNYEQYF.

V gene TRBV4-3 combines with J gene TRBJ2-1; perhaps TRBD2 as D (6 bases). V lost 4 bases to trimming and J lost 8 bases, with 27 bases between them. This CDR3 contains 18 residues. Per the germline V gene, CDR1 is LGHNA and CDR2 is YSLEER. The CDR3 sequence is CASSPGRFETSRLHEQFF. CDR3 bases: TGCGCCAGCAGCCCTGGGCGATTTGAGACTAGTAGATTACATGAGCAGTTCTTC.

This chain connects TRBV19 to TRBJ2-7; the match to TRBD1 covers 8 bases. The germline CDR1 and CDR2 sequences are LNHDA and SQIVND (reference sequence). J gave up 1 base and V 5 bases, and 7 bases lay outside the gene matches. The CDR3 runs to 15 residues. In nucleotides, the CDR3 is TGTGCCAGTAGTGTGGGGACAGGTGGATCCTACGAGCAGTACTTC. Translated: CASSVGTGGSYEQYF.

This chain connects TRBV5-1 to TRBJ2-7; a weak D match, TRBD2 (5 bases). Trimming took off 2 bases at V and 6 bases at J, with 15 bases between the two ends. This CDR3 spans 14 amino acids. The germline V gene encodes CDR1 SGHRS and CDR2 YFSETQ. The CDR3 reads CASSLRDAVGEQYF. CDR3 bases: TGCGCCAGCAGCTTACGGGATGCGGTCGGCGAGCAGTACTTC.

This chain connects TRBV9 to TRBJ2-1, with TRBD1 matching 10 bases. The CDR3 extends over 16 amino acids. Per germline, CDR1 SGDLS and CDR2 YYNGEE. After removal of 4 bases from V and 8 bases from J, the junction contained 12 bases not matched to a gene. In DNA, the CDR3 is TGTGCCAGCAGCCTCACGACAGGGGGCGCGTCGGATGAGCAGTTCTTC. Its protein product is CASSLTTGGASDEQFF.

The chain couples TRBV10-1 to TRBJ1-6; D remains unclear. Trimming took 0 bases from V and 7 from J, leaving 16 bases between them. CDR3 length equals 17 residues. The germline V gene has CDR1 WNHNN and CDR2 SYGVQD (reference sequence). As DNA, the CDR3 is TGCGCCAGCAGTGAGTCAAGCCGGGGAGGGAACAATTCACCCCTCCACTTT. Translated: CASSESSRGGNNSPLHF.

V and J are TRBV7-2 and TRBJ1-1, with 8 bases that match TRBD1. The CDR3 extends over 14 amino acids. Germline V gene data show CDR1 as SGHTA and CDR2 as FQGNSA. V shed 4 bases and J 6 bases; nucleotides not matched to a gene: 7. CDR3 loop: CASSSLGQGAEAFF. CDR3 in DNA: TGTGCCAGCAGCTCACTCGGACAGGGCGCTGAAGCTTTCTTT.

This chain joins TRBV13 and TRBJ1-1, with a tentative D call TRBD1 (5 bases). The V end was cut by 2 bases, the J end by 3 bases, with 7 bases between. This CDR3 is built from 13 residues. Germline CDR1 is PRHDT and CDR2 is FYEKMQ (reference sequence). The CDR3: CASSLQGYTEAFF. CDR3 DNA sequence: TGTGCCAGCAGCTTACAGGGATACACTGAAGCTTTCTTT.

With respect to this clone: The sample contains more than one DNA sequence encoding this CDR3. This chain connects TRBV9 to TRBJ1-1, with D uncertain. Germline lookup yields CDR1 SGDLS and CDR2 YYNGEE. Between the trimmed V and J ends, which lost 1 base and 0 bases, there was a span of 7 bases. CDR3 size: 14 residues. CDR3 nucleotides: TGTGCCAGCAGCGTATCAGGCATGAACACTGAAGCTTTCTTT. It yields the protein CASSVSGMNTEAFF.

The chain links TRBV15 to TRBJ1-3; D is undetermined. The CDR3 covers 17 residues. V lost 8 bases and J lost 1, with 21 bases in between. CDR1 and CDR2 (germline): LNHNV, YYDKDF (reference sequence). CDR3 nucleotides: TGTGCCACCCACGATTGGACTCGGGAGGGTTCTGGAAACACCATATATTTT. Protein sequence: CATHDWTREGSGNTIYF.

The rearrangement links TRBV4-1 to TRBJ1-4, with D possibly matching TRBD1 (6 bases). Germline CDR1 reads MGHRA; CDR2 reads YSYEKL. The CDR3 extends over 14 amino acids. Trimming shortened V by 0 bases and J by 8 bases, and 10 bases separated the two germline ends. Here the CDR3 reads CASSQEGAREKLFF. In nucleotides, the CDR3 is TGCGCCAGCAGCCAAGAGGGGGCGCGAGAAAAACTGTTTTTT.

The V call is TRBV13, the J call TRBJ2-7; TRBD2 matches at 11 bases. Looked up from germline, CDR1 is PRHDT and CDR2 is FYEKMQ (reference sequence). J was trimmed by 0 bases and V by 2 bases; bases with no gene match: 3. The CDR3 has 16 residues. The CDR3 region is CASSLNGLAGSYEQYF. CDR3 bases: TGTGCCAGCAGCTTAAACGGACTAGCGGGCTCCTACGAGCAGTACTTC.

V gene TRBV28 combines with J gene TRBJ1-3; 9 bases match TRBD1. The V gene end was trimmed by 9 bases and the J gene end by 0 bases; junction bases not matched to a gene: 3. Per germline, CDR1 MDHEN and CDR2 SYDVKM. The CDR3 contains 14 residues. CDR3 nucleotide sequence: TGTGCCAGTGGGACAGGGACCTCTGGAAACACCATATATTTT. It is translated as CASGTGTSGNTIYF.

The CDR3 spells CATSRDRGSTDTQYF. DNA for the CDR3: TGTGCCACCAGCAGAGATAGGGGGAGTACAGATACGCAGTATTTT. J is TRBJ2-3 and V is TRBV15; TRBD1 might be the D (6 bases). V was shortened by 0 bases and J by 3 bases, with 10 bases between the two germline ends. CDR3 length: 15 residues. CDR1 and CDR2 (germline): LNHNV, YYDKDF (reference sequence). Full variable domain (missing parts from reference TRBV15 and TRBJ2-3): DAMVIQNPRYQVTQFGKPVTLSCSQTLNHNVMYWYQQKSSQAPKLLFHYYDKDFNNEADTPDNFQSRRPNTSFCFLDIRSPGLGDTAMYLCATSRDRGSTDTQYFGPGTRLTVL.

The CDR3 region has the DNA TGCGCCAGCAGCCAAAGAGGTTCGACAGGGGTTGGCAATTCACCCCTCCACTTT. This sequence encodes CASSQRGSTGVGNSPLHF. This chain joins TRBV4-1 and TRBJ1-6; 8 bases line up with TRBD1. Germline trimming cut 2 bases from V and 7 bases from J; bases unmatched to any gene: 13. Germline CDR1 and CDR2: MGHRA and YSYEKL. This CDR3 comprises 18 residues.

The CDR3 spells CASSNADRSYGYTF. The CDR3 coding sequence is TGTGCCAGCAGTAATGCGGACAGGTCCTATGGCTACACCTTC. The rearrangement joins TRBV2 to TRBJ1-2; the match to TRBD1 covers 7 bases. The CDR3 has 14 amino acids. Germline CDR1 reads SNHLY; CDR2 reads FYNNEI. Losses at the gene ends were 5 bases for V and 4 bases for J; bases not matched to a gene: 7.

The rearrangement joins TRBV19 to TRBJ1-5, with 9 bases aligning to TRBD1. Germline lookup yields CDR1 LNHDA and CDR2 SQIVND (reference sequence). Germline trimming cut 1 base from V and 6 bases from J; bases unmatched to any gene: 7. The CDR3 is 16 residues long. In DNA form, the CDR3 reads TGTGCCAGTAGTATAGTGGGACAGGGAGGTGGTCAGCCCCAGCATTTT. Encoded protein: CASSIVGQGGGQPQHF.

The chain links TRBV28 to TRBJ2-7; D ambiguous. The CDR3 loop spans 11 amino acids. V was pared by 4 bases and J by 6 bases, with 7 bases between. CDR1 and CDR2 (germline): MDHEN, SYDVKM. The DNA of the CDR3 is TGTGCCAGCAGTTCCCCTCGCGAGCAGTACTTC. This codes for CASSSPREQYF. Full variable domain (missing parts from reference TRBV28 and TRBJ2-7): DVKVTQSSRYLVKRTGEKVFLECVQDMDHENMFWYRQDPGLGLRLIYFSYDVKMKEKGDIPEGYSVSREKKERFSLILESASTNQTSMYLCASSSPREQYFGPGTRLTVT.

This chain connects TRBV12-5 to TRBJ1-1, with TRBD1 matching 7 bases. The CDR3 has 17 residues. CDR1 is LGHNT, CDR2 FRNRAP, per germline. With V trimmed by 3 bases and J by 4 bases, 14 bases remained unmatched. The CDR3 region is CASGFQIEDRLLTEAFF. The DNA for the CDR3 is TGTGCTAGTGGTTTCCAAATTGAGGACAGGTTGCTCACTGAAGCTTTCTTT.

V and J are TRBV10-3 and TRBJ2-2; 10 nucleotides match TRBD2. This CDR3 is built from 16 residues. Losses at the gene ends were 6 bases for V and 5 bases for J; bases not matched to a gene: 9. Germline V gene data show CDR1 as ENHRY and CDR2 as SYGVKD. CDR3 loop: CAISRTGTSETGELFF. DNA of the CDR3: TGTGCCATCAGCCGAACCGGGACTAGCGAAACCGGGGAGCTGTTTTTT.

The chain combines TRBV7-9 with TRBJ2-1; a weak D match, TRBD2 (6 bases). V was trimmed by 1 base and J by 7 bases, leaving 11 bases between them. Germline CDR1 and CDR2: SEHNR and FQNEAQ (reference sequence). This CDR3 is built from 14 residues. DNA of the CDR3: TGTGCCAGCAGCTTAGGGTTAGCGGCGAATGAGCAGTTCTTC. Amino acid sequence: CASSLGLAANEQFF.

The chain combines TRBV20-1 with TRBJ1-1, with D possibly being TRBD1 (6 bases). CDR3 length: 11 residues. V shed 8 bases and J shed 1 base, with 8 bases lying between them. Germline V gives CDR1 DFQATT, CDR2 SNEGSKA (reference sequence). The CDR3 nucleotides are TGCAGTCCCAGGGGGAACACTGAAGCTTTCTTT. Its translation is CSPRGNTEAFF.

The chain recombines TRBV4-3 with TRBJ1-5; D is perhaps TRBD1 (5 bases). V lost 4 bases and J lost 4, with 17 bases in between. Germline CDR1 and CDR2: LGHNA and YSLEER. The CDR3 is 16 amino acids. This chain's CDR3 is CASSPRGERRNQPQHF. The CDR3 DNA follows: TGCGCCAGCAGCCCCCGGGGGGAACGCCGAAATCAGCCCCAGCATTTT.